The source of this T cell receptor beta chain is a study of regulatory T cells in long-lasting Graves disease. This clonotype was found a few times. The time point was: persistent/refractory GD, antithyroid drugs over 5 years with positive TRAb. After RNA was extracted from PBMCs, the TCR library was made from it. Trimming took off 4 bases at V and 2 bases at J, with 27 bases between the two ends. This CDR3 has 19 residues. CDR1 is MNHEY and CDR2 is SMNVEV in the germline V gene (reference sequence). Both iRepertoire HTBI primers and Arm-PCR of CDR3 regions were used to build the TCR beta libraries. A single record per CDR3 protein comes from TCRdb applying MiXCR to the multiplex PCR reads. The sample consists of about 290,000 distinct CDR3 sequences, 20% to 25% of them appearing once.

The sequence derives from a female donor with Graves disease. The material was peripheral blood mononuclear cells (PBMCs), obtained when the disease was refractory, from a patient treated with antithyroid drugs. The rearrangement links TRBV27 to TRBJ2-7; D might be TRBD1 (5 bases). CDR3 sequence reads: CASSSSRASPVARAYEQYF. The CDR3 bases are TGTGCCAGCAGTTCCTCCAGGGCCTCCCCCGTGGCCCGGGCCTACGAGCAGTACTTC.